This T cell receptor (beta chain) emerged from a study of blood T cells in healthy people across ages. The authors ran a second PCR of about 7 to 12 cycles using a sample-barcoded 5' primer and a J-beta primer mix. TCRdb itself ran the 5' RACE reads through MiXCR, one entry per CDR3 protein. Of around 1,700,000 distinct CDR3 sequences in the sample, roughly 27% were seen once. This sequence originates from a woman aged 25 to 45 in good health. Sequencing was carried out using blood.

CDR3 coding DNA: TGTGCCAGCAGTTCCTGGTATACGCAGTATTTT. Translation: CASSSWYTQYF. The chain combines TRBV28 with TRBJ2-3, with no clear D. CDR1 is MDHEN, CDR2 SYDVKM, per germline. This CDR3 spans 11 amino acids. Between the trimmed V and J ends, which lost 4 bases and 7 bases, there was a span of 6 bases. The variable domain in full, with the rest retrieved from reference TRBV28 and TRBJ2-3, is DVKVTQSSRYLVKRTGEKVFLECVQDMDHENMFWYRQDPGLGLRLIYFSYDVKMKEKGDIPEGYSVSREKKERFSLILESASTNQTSMYLCASSSWYTQYFGPGTRLTVL.